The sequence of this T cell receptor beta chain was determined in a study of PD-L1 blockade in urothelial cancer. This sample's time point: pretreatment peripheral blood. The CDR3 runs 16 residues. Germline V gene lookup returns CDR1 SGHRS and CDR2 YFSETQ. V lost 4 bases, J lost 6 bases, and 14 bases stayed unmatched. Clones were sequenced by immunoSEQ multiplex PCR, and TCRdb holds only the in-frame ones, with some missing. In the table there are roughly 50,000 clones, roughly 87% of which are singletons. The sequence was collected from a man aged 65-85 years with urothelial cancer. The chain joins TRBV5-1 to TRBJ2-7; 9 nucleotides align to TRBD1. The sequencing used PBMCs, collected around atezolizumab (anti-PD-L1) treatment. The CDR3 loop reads CASSQTTGTGFGEQYF. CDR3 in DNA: TGCGCCAGCAGCCAAACCACCGGGACAGGGTTTGGCGAGCAGTACTTC.